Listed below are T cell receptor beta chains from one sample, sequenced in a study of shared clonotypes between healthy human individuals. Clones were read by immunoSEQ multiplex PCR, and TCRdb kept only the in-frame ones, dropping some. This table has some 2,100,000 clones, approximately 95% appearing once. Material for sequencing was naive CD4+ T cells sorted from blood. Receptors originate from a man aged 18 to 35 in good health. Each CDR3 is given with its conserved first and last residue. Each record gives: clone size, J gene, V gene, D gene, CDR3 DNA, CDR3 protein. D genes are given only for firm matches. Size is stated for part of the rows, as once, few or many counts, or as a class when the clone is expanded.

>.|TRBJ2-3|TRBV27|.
TGTGCCAGCAGTTTATCGTTCGGGGGCACAGATACGCAGTATTTT
CASSLSFGGTDTQYF
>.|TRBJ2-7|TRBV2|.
TGTGCCAGCAGTGCCAACCAGGAACACTCCTACGAGCAGTACTTC
CASSANQEHSYEQYF
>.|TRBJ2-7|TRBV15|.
TGTGCCACCAGCAGAGTCCCCACAGTGAGCTCCTACGAGCAGTACTTC
CATSRVPTVSSYEQYF
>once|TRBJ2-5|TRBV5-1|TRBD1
TGCGCCAGCAGAGGGGGCAGGGGAGAGACCCAGTACTTC
CASRGGRGETQYF
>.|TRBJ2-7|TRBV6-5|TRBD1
TGTGCCAGCAGCCGGACAGGCAGCTCCTACGAGCAGTACTTC
CASSRTGSSYEQYF
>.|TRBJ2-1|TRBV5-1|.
TGCGCCAGCAGCTCCCTAGGGGGACTTACGAACAATGAGCAGTTCTTC
CASSSLGGLTNNEQFF
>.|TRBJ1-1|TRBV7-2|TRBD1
TGTGCCAGCAGCCTAACTAGGGACAGCACTGAAGCTTTCTTT
CASSLTRDSTEAFF
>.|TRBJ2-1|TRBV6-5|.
TGTGCCAGCACCCACCGGGGAATGGGGGTAGTTGAGCAGTTCTTC
CASTHRGMGVVEQFF
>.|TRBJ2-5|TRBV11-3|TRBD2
TGTGCCAGCAGCCCGGGACTAGCGGGGGAAGAGACCCAGTACTTC
CASSPGLAGEETQYF
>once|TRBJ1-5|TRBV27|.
TGTGCCAGCAGTTTGGAGGGGCTCGGTCAGCCCCAGCATTTT
CASSLEGLGQPQHF
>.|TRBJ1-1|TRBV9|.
TGTGCCAGCAGCGTCTCTCAGGGCACTGAAGCTTTCTTT
CASSVSQGTEAFF
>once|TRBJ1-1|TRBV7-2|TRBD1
TGTGCCAGCAGCAATACAGGGGGCGGGACTGAAGCTTTCTTT
CASSNTGGGTEAFF
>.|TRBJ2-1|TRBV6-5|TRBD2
TGTGCCAGCAGGATGAGCGGGAGCAATGAGCAGTTCTTC
CASRMSGSNEQFF
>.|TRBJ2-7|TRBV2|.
TGTGCCAGCACGGGACTGGGCTACGAGCAGTACTTC
CASTGLGYEQYF
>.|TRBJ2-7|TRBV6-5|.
TGTGCCAGCAGAGCAGGGAGCGAGCAGTACTTC
CASRAGSEQYF
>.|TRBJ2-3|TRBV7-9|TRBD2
TGTGCCAGCAGAATTAGCGGGACCCCCACAGATACGCAGTATTTT
CASRISGTPTDTQYF
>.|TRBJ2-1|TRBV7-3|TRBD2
TGTGCCAGCAGCTTATATGCGGGAGCGGGGGGACCCTACAATGAGCAGTTCTTC
CASSLYAGAGGPYNEQFF
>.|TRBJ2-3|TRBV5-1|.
TGCGCCAGCAGCGGCGGGGCCAGCACAGATACGCAGTATTTT
CASSGGASTDTQYF
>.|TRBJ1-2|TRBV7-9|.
TGTGCCAGCAGCTTACTCAGGGAAGATACTATGGGCTACACCTTC
CASSLLREDTMGYTF
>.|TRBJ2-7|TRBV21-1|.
TGTGCCAGCAGCAAAGCAAGCACCTACTACGAGCAGTACTTC
CASSKASTYYEQYF
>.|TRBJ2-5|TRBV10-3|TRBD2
TGTGCCATCAGTGAGAGCGGGGTAAAAGAGACCCAGTACTTC
CAISESGVKETQYF
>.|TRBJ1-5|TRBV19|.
TGTGCCAGTAGTCTTGGACAGTTCAATCAGCCCCAGCATTTT
CASSLGQFNQPQHF
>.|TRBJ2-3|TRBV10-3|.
TGTGCCATCAGTGAGGCGCCGCCGGAGCAGTATTTT
CAISEAPPEQYF
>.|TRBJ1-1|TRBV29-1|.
TGCAGCGTTCTCGTTCAGGGGCAGAACACTGAAGCTTTCTTT
CSVLVQGQNTEAFF
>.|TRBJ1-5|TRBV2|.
TGTGCCAGCAGTGAAGGATTGAGGGGCCAGCGGCCGCCCCAGCATTTT
CASSEGLRGQRPPQHF
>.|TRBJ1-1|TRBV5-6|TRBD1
TGTGCCAGCAGCTTTCCGGGGACAGTGAACACTGAAGCTTTCTTT
CASSFPGTVNTEAFF
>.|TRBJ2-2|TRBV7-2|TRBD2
TGTGCTAGCAGCAGGGGACTAGCGGGAGCGGACGGGGAGCTGTTTTTT
CASSRGLAGADGELFF
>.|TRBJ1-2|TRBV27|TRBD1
TGTGCCAGCAGCCTGGACAGGGTTGGTGGCTACACCTTC
CASSLDRVGGYTF
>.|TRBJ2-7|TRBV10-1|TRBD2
TGCGCCAGCAGTAATGGGACTAGCGGTCTCACCTACGAGCAGTACTTC
CASSNGTSGLTYEQYF
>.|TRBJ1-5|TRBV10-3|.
TGTGCCATCAGCTTAGGGGGGCCCAATCAGCCCCAGCATTTT
CAISLGGPNQPQHF
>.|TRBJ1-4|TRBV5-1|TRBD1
TGCGCCAGCAGCCGAGCCGGGACAGGGTCTAATGAAAAACTGTTTTTT
CASSRAGTGSNEKLFF
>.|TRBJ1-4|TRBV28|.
TGTGCCAGCAGCCCCCCCGGGACCCTTAATGAAAAACTGTTTTTT
CASSPPGTLNEKLFF
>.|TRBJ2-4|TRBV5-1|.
TGCGCCAGCAGCTTGTATAAAGACGGGAACATTCAGTACTTC
CASSLYKDGNIQYF
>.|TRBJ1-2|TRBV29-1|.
TGCAGCGTTGAACCGAGGTATGGCTACACCTTC
CSVEPRYGYTF
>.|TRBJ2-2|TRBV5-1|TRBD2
TGCGCCAGCAGTCCCACCGGGACTAGCGGGGGGGCCGGGGAGCTGTTTTTT
CASSPTGTSGGAGELFF
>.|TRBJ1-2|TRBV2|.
TGTGCCAGCAGTGACTTAGCTAACTATGGCTACACCTTC
CASSDLANYGYTF
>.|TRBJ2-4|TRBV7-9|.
TGTGCCAGCAGCTTTTGGGGATCCAAAAACATTCAGTACTTC
CASSFWGSKNIQYF
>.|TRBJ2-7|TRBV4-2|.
TGTGCCAGCAGCCAAGAGGGGGGTGCGGGTTACGAGCAGTACTTC
CASSQEGGAGYEQYF
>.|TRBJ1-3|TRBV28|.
TGTGCCAGCAGTTTTTTGACCTCTGGAAACACCATATATTTT
CASSFLTSGNTIYF
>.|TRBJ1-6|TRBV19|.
TGTGCCAGTAGTATCGGAGACAGGTCTTATAATTCACCCCTCCACTTT
CASSIGDRSYNSPLHF
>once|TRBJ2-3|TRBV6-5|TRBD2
TGTGCCAGCAGTCACGGGGTAGCGGGCCCGGATACGCAGTATTTT
CASSHGVAGPDTQYF
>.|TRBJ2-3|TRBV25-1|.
TGTGCCAGCAGTGAGTTAGATTTTGGCACAGATACGCAGTATTTT
CASSELDFGTDTQYF
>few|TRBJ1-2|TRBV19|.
TGTGCCAGTAGTTTGGCCAGGGACTATGGCTACACCTTC
CASSLARDYGYTF
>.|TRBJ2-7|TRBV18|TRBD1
TGTGCCAGCTCAGACAGGGGTATTAGTCTCAACGAGCAGTACTTC
CASSDRGISLNEQYF
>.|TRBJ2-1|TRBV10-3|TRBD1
TGTGCCATCAGCGCCGGGACAGCTAAATTCAATGAGCAGTTCTTC
CAISAGTAKFNEQFF